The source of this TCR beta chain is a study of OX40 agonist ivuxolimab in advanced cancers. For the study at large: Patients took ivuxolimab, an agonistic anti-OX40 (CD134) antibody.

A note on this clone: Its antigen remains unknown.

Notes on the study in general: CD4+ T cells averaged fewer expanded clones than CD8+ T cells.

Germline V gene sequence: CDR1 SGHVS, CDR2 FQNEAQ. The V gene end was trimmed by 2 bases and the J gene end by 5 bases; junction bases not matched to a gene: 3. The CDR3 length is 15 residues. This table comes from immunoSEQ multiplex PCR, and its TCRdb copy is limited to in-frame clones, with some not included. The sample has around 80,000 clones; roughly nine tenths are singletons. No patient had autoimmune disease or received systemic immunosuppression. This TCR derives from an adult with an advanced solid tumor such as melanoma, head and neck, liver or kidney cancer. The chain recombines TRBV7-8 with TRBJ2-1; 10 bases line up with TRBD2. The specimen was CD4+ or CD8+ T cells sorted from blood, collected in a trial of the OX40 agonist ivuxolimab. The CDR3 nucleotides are TGTGCCAGCAGCTTACGGACTAGCGGCAACAATGAGCAGTTCTTC. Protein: CASSLRTSGNNEQFF.